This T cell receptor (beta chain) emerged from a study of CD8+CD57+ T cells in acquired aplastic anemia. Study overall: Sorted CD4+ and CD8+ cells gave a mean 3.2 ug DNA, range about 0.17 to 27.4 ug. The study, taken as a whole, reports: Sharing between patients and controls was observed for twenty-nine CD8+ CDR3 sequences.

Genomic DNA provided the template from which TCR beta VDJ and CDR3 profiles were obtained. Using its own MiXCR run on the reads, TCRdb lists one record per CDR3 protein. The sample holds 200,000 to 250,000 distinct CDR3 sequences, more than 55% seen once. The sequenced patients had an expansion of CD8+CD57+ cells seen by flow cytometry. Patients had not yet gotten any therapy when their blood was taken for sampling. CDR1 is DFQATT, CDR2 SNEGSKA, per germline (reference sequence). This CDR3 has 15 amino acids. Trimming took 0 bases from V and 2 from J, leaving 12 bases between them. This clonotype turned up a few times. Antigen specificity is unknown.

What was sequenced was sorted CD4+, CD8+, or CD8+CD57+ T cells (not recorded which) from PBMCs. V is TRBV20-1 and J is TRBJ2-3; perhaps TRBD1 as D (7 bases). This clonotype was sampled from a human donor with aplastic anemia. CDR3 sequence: CSARDPGGPTDTQYF. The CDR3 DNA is TGCAGTGCTAGAGATCCAGGGGGGCCCACAGATACGCAGTATTTT.